One sample yielded the 9 T cell receptor beta chains listed below, sequenced in a study of Tregs in tolerant kidney transplant recipients. The table came from immunoSEQ multiplex PCR; TCRdb's copy has only in-frame clones and leaves some out. The repertoire holds approximately 65,000 clones, roughly 89% seen once, with about 4% in the top ten. The sample comprised CD4+ T cells from blood. The receptor source for this set is a human donor in good health.

The chain combines TRBV11-3 with TRBJ2-1; 9 bases agree with TRBD2. With 4 bases clipped from V and 0 bases from J, the junction kept 1 base outside the gene matches. The CDR3 is 15 residues long. Germline V CDR1 and CDR2: SGHNT, YENEEA. CDR3 bases: TGTGCCAGCAGCTATAGCGGGAGCTCCTACAATGAGCAGTTCTTC. Its translation: CASSYSGSSYNEQFF.

V is TRBV6-1 and J is TRBJ1-1; 9 nucleotides match TRBD1. Germline assignment: CDR1 MNHNS and CDR2 SASEGT. The CDR3 is 18 residues long. Trimming cost V 2 bases and J 5 bases; bases outside gene matches: 15. In DNA, the CDR3 is TGTGCCAGCAGTGAACGGGGGCCCACAGGGGGCGGTGGAACTGAAGCTTTCTTT. It specifies CASSERGPTGGGGTEAFF.

The genes are TRBV7-8 and TRBJ2-1, with D perhaps matching TRBD2 (6 bases). Germline loops: CDR1 SGHVS, CDR2 FQNEAQ. With 5 bases removed from V and 10 bases from J, the gap between germline ends came to 27 bases. This CDR3 comprises 17 residues. As DNA, the CDR3 is TGTGCCAGCAGCCATACCTTTCCGGGACTGGTAAGCGGGGAGCAGTTCTTC. Protein product: CASSHTFPGLVSGEQFF.

This clone was found once. Other nucleotide sequences in the sample specify the same CDR3. This chain links TRBV5-1 with TRBJ1-2; no firm D call. Germline V gives CDR1 SGHRS, CDR2 YFSETQ. V shed 0 bases and J shed 5 bases, with 8 bases lying between them. The length of the CDR3 is 13 residues. In nucleotides, the CDR3 is TGCGCCAGCAGCTTGGATGTGGGATATGGCTACACCTTC. It translates to CASSLDVGYGYTF.

The chain links TRBV4-3 to TRBJ1-1; unclear D gene. The germline V and J ends were trimmed by 3 bases and 0 bases, with 8 bases remaining between them. The germline V gene encodes CDR1 LGHNA and CDR2 YSLEER. The CDR3 loop spans 14 amino acids. As DNA, the CDR3 is TGCGCCAGCAGCCACGGACGGATGAACACTGAAGCTTTCTTT. Amino acids: CASSHGRMNTEAFF.

This clone was seen only a few times. V usage is TRBV7-9 and J usage is TRBJ1-1; possible D gene TRBD1, 5 bases. CDR3 size: 15 residues. CDR1 is SEHNR, CDR2 FQNEAQ, per germline (reference sequence). V lost 3 bases to trimming and J lost 3 bases, with 14 bases between them. This chain's CDR3 is CASSLSPGLYTEAFF. The CDR3 DNA reads TGTGCCAGCAGCTTGAGCCCGGGGCTCTACACTGAAGCTTTCTTT.

This chain joins TRBV6-1 and TRBJ2-3; 11 positions agree with TRBD1. Trimming at V came to 4 bases and at J to 5 bases, leaving 11 bases not matched to a gene. CDR1 is MNHNS and CDR2 is SASEGT in the germline V gene. This CDR3 comprises 17 residues. This CDR3 reads CASSALGGQGVLDTQYF. CDR3 bases: TGTGCCAGCAGTGCGCTCGGGGGACAGGGGGTTCTAGATACGCAGTATTTT.

This rearrangement joins TRBV5-4 to TRBJ1-5; D unresolved. V lost 0 bases, J lost 4 bases, and 8 bases lay in between. CDR1 SGHNT and CDR2 YYREEE come from the germline V gene (reference sequence). The CDR3 runs to 14 residues. The CDR3 is CASSLEGTNQPQHF. For the CDR3, the DNA is TGTGCCAGCAGCTTGGAGGGAACAAATCAGCCCCAGCATTTT.

This clone is medium-sized in the sample. The genes are TRBV19 and TRBJ1-1; D is possibly TRBD1 (5 bases). The V end was cut by 7 bases, the J end by 6 bases, with 21 bases between. The CDR3 is made up of 15 amino acids. In germline, CDR1 is LNHDA, CDR2 SQIVND (reference sequence). The DNA of the CDR3 is TGTGCCAGTATACGGGGAGGGGCCCAAGATCCTGAAGCTTTCTTT. It translates to CASIRGGAQDPEAFF.